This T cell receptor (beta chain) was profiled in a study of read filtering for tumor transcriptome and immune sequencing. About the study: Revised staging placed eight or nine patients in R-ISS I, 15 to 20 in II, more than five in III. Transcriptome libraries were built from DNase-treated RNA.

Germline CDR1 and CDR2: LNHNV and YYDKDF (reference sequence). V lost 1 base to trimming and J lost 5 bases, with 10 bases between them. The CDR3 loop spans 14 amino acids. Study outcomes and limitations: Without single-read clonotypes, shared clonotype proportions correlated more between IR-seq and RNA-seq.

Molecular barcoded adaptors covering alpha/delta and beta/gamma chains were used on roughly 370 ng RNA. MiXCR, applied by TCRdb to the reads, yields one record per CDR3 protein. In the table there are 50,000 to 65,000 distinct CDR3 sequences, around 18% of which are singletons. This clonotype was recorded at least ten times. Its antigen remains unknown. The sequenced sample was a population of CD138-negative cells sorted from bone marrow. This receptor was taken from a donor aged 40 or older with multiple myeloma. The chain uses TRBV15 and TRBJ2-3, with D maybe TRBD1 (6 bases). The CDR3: CATSRGTAGDTQYF. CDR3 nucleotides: TGTGCCACCAGCAGAGGGACAGCCGGAGATACGCAGTATTTT.